This is a list of T cell receptor beta chains from one sample in a study of early T cells in non-severe SARS-CoV-2 infection. TCRdb reanalysed the 5' RACE reads using MiXCR and keeps one entry per CDR3 protein. The sample lists about 58,000 distinct CDR3 sequences; about 13% were seen once. Sequenced sample: whole blood. These TCRs come from an adult who was a healthcare worker with PCR-confirmed SARS-CoV-2 infection or an uninfected control (not recorded which). The CDR3 runs from the conserved cysteine through the conserved F or W. The D gene is left open where the match is weak. Size is omitted from some rows. Given values are once, few, many or a class for expanded clones.

TRBV5-1	TRBJ2-4	-	many	TGCGCCAGCGCAGGTGGAGCCAAAAACATTCAGTACTTC	CASAGGAKNIQYF
TRBV6-5	TRBJ1-1	-	-	TGTGCCAGCAGTTACTCGACAGGAAAGCACACTGAAGCTTTCTTT	CASSYSTGKHTEAFF
TRBV28	TRBJ1-2	-	many	TGTGCCAGCAGTTTAGGCCTTCAGGGATTAAGTGGCTACACCTTC	CASSLGLQGLSGYTF
TRBV9	TRBJ2-1	TRBD1	-	TGTGCCAGCAGCGTTGGACAGGGGGCGAATGAGCAGTTCTTC	CASSVGQGANEQFF
TRBV9	TRBJ1-4	-	-	TGTGCCAGCAGCCGTCAAGGGGGGCTTGAAAAACTGTTTTTT	CASSRQGGLEKLFF
TRBV6-5	TRBJ2-1	-	many	TGTGCCAGCAGTTACGATTGGGGAGAGCAGTTCTTC	CASSYDWGEQFF
TRBV10-3	TRBJ1-2	TRBD1	many	TGTGCCTCGAAACCCGGGACAGGGAATTATGGCTACACCTTC	CASKPGTGNYGYTF
TRBV7-3	TRBJ2-5	TRBD2	many	TGTGCCAGCAGCTTCATAGCGGGACCGGCGGAGACCCAGTACTTC	CASSFIAGPAETQYF
TRBV5-1	TRBJ2-5	TRBD2	-	TGCGCCAGCAGCACCTCCTTAGCGGGGGCCAAGAAAGAGACCCAGTACTTC	CASSTSLAGAKKETQYF
TRBV11-1	TRBJ2-6	-	-	TGTGCCAGCAGCTTAGCGAAGACACGCTCCTCTGGGGCCAACGTCCTGACTTTC	CASSLAKTRSSGANVLTF
TRBV3-1	TRBJ1-2	-	-	TGTGCCAGCAGCTCTAGCCAGGGAACTGGCTACACCTTC	CASSSSQGTGYTF
TRBV6-2/TRBV6-3	TRBJ1-2	-	many	TGTGCCAGCAGTTACCTTTCGGTTACTAACTATGGCTACACCTTC	CASSYLSVTNYGYTF
TRBV6-5	TRBJ2-7	-	-	TGTGCCAGCAGCTCCAGAACAGGGAAGGACGAGCAGTACTTC	CASSSRTGKDEQYF
TRBV3-1	TRBJ2-1	-	many	TGTGCCAGCAGCCTCCGGGACTCGCAGTTCTTC	CASSLRDSQFF
TRBV27	TRBJ2-3	-	many	TGTGCCAGCAGACCACAGGGAGACACAGATACGCAGTATTTT	CASRPQGDTDTQYF
TRBV4-3	TRBJ2-7	-	few	TGCGCCAGCAGCCAAGGGACTGAGCTCTCCTACGAGCAGTACTTC	CASSQGTELSYEQYF
TRBV7-8	TRBJ2-2	-	-	TGTGCCAGCAGCTTAAGTCTATCTCCGGTGGACAGCCGCATCGAGGACACCGGGGAGCTGTTTTTT	CASSLSLSPVDSRIEDTGELFF
TRBV10-3	TRBJ2-7	-	-	TGTGCCATCAGTGTCAAGTCCAAGGCCGAGCAGTACTTC	CAISVKSKAEQYF
TRBV14	TRBJ2-1	-	many	TGTGCCAGCAGCCAAGCGGGGCGGGCGCCGCGACAGTTCTTC	CASSQAGRAPRQFF
TRBV12-5	TRBJ2-3	-	many	TGTGCTAGTGCCAATAGCGGAGATACGCAGTATTTT	CASANSGDTQYF
TRBV11-2	TRBJ1-2	TRBD1	-	TGTGCCAGCAGCTTGACAGGGTCAGGAGGCTACACCTTC	CASSLTGSGGYTF
TRBV6-5	TRBJ2-5	-	many	TGTGCCAGCAGTTACTCGGTAACAGCCCAAGAGACCCAGTACTTC	CASSYSVTAQETQYF
TRBV12-3/TRBV12-4	TRBJ1-5	-	medium-sized	TGTGCCAGCAGTCCACAGGGTAGCAATCAGCCCCAGCATTTT	CASSPQGSNQPQHF
TRBV19	TRBJ2-3	TRBD2	-	TGTGCCAGTAGCCAGCAGGGGACTAGCGGGAGGACAGATACGCAGTATTTT	CASSQQGTSGRTDTQYF
TRBV7-6	TRBJ2-2	-	many	TGTGCCAGCAGCTCCGCCAGGGAGGAGAACACCGGGGAGCTGTTTTTT	CASSSAREENTGELFF
TRBV12-3/TRBV12-4	TRBJ2-5	-	many	TGTGCCAGCAGTTGGGTCGGTGGGATACGCCAAGAGACCCAGTACTTC	CASSWVGGIRQETQYF
TRBV5-1	TRBJ2-2	TRBD1	-	TGCGCCAGCAGCTGGGACAGGACGGGCGGGGAGCTGTTTTTT	CASSWDRTGGELFF
TRBV20-1	TRBJ2-1	TRBD2	-	TGCAGTGCTTTCTCGGGGACTAGCGGGAGTGGTGAGCAGTTCTTC	CSAFSGTSGSGEQFF
TRBV9	TRBJ2-2	-	once	TGTGCCAGCAGCGCCCGACAGGGAGGCACCGGGGAGCTGTTTTTT	CASSARQGGTGELFF
TRBV27	TRBJ1-4	-	-	TGTGCCAGCAGTTCCGACCGGGCCCTTCCTGAAAAACTGTTTTTT	CASSSDRALPEKLFF
TRBV7-2	TRBJ2-6	TRBD1	many	TGTGCCAGCAGCCCGACAGGGGGTTCCGGGGCCAACGTCCTGACTTTC	CASSPTGGSGANVLTF
TRBV6-6	TRBJ1-1	-	few	TGTGCCAGCAGTTACGGGCCAGGGGAGACTGAAGCTTTCTTT	CASSYGPGETEAFF
TRBV7-2	TRBJ1-5	-	many	TGTGCCAGCAGCTTAGGGTACAATCAGCCCCAGCATTTT	CASSLGYNQPQHF
TRBV29-1	TRBJ1-2	TRBD1	few	TGCAGCGTCCTGACCGGACAGGGAATGGACATCTATGGCTACACCTTC	CSVLTGQGMDIYGYTF
TRBV6-1	TRBJ1-5	-	-	TGTGCCAGCAGTGAAGCGCTCAGTAATCAGCCCCAGCATTTT	CASSEALSNQPQHF
TRBV29-1	TRBJ2-7	TRBD2	once	TGCAGCGCGACCTTAGGACTAGCGGGAGCTAACTACGAGCAGTACTTC	CSATLGLAGANYEQYF
TRBV28	TRBJ1-5	-	-	TGTGCCAGCAGCCCCGTTCGGGGGATGGGCAATCAGCCCCAGCATTTT	CASSPVRGMGNQPQHF
TRBV6-5	TRBJ2-7	-	many	TGTGCCAGCAGTTACCCCGGTCTCAACGAGCAGTACTTC	CASSYPGLNEQYF
TRBV12-3/TRBV12-4	TRBJ1-1	-	few	TGTGCCAGCAGTTTCTCCCAAGGGTCGACTGAAGCTTTCTTT	CASSFSQGSTEAFF
TRBV12-3/TRBV12-4	TRBJ2-1	-	few	TGTGCCAGCAGTTTAACCAATGAGCAGTTCTTC	CASSLTNEQFF
TRBV6-2/TRBV6-3	TRBJ2-7	-	few	TGTGCCAGCAAAGTCGTTCCGGGCCTCGCCCACGAGCAGTACTTC	CASKVVPGLAHEQYF
TRBV7-2	TRBJ2-5	TRBD1	many	TGTGCCAGCAGCCCCGACAGGGGTCGGCAAGAGACCCAGTACTTC	CASSPDRGRQETQYF
TRBV4-3	TRBJ2-1	TRBD1	many	TGCGCCAGCAGCCAAGACGGGACAGGGGACGGGCAGTTCTTC	CASSQDGTGDGQFF